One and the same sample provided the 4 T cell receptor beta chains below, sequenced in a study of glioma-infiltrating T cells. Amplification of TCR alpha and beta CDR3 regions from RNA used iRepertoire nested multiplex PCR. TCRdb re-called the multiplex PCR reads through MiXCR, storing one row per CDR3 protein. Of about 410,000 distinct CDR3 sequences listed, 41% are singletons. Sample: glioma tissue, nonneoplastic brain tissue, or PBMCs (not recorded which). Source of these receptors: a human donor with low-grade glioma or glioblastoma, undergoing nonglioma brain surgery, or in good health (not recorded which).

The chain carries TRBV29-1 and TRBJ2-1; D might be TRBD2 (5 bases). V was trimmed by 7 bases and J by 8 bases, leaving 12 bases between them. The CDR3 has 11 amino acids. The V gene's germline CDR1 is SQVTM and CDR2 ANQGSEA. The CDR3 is CSGMTNHEQFF. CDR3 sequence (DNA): TGCAGCGGGATGACTAATCATGAGCAGTTCTTC.

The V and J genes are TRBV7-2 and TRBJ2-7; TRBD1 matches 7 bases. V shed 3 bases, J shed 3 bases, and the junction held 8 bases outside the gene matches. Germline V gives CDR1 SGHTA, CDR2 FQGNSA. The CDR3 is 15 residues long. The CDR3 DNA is TGTGCCAGCAGCTTCATACAGGGGTTGGACTACGAGCAGTACTTC. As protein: CASSFIQGLDYEQYF.

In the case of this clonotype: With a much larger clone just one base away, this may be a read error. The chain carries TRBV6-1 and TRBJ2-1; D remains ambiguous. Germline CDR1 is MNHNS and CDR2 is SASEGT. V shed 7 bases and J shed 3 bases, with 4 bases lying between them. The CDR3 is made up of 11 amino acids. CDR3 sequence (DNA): TGTGCCAGCATCGACTACAATGAGCAGTTCTTC. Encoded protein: CASIDYNEQFF.

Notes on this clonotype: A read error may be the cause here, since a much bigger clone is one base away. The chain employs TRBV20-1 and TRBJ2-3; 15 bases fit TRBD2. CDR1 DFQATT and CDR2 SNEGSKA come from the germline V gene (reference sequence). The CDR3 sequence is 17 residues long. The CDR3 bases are TGCAATGCTAGACAATGGACTAGCGGGAGGGGCACAGATACGCAGTATTTT. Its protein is CNARQWTSGRGTDTQYF.